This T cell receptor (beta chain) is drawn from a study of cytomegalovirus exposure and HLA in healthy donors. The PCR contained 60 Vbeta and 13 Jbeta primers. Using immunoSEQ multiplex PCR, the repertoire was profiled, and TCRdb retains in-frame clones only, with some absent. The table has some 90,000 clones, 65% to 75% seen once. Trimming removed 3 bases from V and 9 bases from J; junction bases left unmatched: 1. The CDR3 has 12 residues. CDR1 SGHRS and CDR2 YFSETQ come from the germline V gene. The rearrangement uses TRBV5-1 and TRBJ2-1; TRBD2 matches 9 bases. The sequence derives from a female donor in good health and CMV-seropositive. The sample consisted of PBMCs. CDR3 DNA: TGCGCCAGCAGCTATAGCGGGGGTGAGCAGTTCTTC. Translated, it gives CASSYSGGEQFF.